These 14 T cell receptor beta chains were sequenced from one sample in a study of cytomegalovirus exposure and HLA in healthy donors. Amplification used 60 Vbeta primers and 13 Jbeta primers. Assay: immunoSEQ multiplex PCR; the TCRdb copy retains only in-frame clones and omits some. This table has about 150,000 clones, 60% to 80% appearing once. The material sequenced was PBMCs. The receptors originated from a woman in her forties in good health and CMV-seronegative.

The CDR3 spells CASSVGSKGAGTGELFF. The CDR3 region has the DNA TGTGCCAGCAGCGTAGGAAGTAAGGGGGCGGGGACCGGGGAGCTGTTTTTT. The chain uses TRBV9 and TRBJ2-2, with D possibly being TRBD1 (7 bases). Germline-derived CDR1 and CDR2 are SGDLS and YYNGEE. The V gene lost 0 bases and the J gene lost 5 bases, with 17 bases spanning the gap. The CDR3 runs to 17 residues.

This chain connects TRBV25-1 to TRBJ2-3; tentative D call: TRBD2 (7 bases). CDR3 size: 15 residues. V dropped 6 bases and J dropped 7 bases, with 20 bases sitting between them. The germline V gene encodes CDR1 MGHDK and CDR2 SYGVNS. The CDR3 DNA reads TGTGCCAGCAGCGCTACGGGGGGCCTAGGCAATACGCAGTATTTT. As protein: CASSATGGLGNTQYF.

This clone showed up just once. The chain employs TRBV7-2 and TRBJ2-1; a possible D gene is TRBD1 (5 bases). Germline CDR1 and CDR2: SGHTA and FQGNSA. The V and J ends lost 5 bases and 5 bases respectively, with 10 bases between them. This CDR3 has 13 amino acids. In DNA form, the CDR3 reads TGTGCCAGCAGCGTATCGACAGACAATGAGCAGTTCTTC. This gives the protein CASSVSTDNEQFF. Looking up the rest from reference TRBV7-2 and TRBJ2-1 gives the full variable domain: GAGVSQSPSNKVTEKGKDVELRCDPISGHTALYWYRQSLGQGLEFLIYFQGNSAPDKSGLPSDRFSAERTGGSVSTLTIQRTQQEDSAVYLCASSVSTDNEQFFGPGTRLTVL.

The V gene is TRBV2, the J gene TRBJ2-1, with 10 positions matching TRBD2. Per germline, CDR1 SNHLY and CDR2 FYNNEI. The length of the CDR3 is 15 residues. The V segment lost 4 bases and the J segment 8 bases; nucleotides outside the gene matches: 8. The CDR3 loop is CASSGGAGGPYEQFF. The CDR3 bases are TGTGCCAGCAGTGGAGGAGCGGGAGGGCCTTATGAGCAGTTCTTC. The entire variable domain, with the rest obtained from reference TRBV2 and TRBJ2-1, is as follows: EPEVTQTPSHQVTQMGQEVILRCVPISNHLYFYWYRQILGQKVEFLVSFYNNEISEKSEIFDDQFSVERPDGSNFTLKIRSTKLEDSAMYFCASSGGAGGPYEQFFGPGTRLTVL.

CDR3 sequence (DNA): TGTGCCAGCAGCCAAGATCCCAGGGGGTACACTGAAGCTTTCTTT. This codes for CASSQDPRGYTEAFF. The rearrangement uses TRBV4-2 and TRBJ1-1; 7 bases align to TRBD1. From germline, CDR1 is LGHNA and CDR2 YNFKEQ. The CDR3 is made up of 15 amino acids. J lost 3 bases, V lost 0 bases, and 4 bases had no gene match.

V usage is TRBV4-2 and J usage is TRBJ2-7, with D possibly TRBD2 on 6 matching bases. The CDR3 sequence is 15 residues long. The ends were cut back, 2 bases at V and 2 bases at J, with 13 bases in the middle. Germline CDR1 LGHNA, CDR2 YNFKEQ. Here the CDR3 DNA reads TGTGCCAGCAGCCAACGGCCTAGCGCAACCTACGAGCAGTACTTC. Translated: CASSQRPSATYEQYF.

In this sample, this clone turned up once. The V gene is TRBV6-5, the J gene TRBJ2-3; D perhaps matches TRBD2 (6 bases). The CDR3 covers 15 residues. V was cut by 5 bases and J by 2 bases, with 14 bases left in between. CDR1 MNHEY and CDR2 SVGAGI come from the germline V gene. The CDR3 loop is CASSLGGAVTDTQYF. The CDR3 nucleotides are TGTGCCAGCAGTCTGGGGGGTGCCGTCACAGATACGCAGTATTTT.

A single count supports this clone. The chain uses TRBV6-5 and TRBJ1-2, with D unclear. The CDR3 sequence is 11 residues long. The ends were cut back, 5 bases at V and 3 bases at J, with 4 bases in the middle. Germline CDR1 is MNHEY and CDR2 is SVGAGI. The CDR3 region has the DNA TGTGCCAGCAGTAGCCACTATGGCTACACCTTC. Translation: CASSSHYGYTF.

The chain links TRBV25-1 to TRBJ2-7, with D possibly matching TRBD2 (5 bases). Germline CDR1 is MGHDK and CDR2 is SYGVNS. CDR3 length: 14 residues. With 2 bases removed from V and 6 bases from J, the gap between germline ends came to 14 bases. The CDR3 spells CASSESGSRLEQYF. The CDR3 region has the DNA TGTGCCAGCAGTGAAAGCGGTTCCCGCCTCGAGCAGTACTTC.

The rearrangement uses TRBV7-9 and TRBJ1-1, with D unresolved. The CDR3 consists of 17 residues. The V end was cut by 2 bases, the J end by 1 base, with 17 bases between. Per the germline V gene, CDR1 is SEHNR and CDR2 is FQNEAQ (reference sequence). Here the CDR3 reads CASSLPWWEGGNTEAFF. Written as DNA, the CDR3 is TGTGCCAGCAGCTTACCGTGGTGGGAGGGAGGGAACACTGAAGCTTTCTTT.

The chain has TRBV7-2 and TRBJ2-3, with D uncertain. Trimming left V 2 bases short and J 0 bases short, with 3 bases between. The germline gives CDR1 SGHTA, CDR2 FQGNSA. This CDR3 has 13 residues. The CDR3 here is CASSLPSTDTQYF. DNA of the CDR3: TGTGCCAGCAGCTTACCTAGCACAGATACGCAGTATTTT.

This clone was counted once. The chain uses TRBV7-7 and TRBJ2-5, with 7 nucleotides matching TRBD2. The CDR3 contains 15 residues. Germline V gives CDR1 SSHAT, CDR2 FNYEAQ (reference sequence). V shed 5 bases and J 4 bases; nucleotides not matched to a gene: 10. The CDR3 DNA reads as TGTGCCAGCAGCCCATCGGATGGCGGGGGAGAGACCCAGTACTTC. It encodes CASSPSDGGGETQYF.

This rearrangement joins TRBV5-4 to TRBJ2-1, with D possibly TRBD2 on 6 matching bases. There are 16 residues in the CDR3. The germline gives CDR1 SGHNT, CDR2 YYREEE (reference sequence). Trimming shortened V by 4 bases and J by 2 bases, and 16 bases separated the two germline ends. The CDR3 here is CASSRTQGGAYNEQFF. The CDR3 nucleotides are TGTGCCAGCAGCCGAACCCAAGGAGGGGCCTACAATGAGCAGTTCTTC.

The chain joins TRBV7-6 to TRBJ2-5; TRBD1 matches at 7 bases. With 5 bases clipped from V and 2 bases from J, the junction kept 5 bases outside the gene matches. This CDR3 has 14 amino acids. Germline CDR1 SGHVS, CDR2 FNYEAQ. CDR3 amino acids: CASSGRTGQETQYF. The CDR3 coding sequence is TGTGCCAGCAGCGGAAGGACAGGACAAGAGACCCAGTACTTC.